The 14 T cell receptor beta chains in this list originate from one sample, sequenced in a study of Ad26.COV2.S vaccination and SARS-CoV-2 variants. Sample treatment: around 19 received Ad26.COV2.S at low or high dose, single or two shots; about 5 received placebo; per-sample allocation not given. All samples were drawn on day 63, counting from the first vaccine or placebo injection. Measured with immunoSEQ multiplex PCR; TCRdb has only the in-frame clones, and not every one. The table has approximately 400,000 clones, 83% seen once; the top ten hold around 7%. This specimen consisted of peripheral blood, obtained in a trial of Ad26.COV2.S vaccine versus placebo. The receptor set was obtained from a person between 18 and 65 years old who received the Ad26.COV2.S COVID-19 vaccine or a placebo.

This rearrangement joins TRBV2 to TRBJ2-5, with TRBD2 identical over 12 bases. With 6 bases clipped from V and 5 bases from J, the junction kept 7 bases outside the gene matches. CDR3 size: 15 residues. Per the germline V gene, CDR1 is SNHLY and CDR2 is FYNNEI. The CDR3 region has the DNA TGTGCCAGCAGGTCGACTAGCGGGGGTCTCGAGACCCAGTACTTC. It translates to CASRSTSGGLETQYF.

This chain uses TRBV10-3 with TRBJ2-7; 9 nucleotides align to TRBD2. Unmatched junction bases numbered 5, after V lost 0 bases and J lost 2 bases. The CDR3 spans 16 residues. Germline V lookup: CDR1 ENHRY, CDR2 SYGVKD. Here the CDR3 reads CAISESGLAKPYEQYF. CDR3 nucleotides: TGTGCCATCAGTGAGTCTGGACTAGCGAAACCCTACGAGCAGTACTTC.

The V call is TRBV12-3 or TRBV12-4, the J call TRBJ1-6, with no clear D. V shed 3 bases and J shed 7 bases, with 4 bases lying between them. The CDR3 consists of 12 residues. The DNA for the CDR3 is TGTGCCAGCAGTTTCAGCAATTCACCCCTCCACTTT. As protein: CASSFSNSPLHF.

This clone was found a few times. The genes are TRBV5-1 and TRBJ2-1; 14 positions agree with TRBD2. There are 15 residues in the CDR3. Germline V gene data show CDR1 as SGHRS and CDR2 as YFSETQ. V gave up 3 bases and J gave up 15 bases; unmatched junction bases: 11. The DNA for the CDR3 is TGCGCCAGCAGCTCGGACCCGGGACTAGCGGGAGCTAGGTTCTTC. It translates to CASSSDPGLAGARFF.

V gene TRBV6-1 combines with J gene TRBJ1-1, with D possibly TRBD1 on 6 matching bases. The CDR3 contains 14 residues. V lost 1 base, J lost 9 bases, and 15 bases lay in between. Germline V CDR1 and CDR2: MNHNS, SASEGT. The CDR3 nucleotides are TGTGCCAGCAGTGAAGAGAGGGACACCCTACAAGCTTTCTTT. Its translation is CASSEERDTLQAFF.

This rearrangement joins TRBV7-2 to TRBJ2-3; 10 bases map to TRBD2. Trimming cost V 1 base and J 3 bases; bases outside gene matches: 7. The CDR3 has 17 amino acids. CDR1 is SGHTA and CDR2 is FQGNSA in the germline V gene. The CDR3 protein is CASSLVGLAARTDTQYF. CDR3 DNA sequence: TGTGCCAGCAGCTTAGTAGGACTAGCGGCGAGGACAGATACGCAGTATTTT. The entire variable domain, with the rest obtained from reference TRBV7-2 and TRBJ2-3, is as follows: GAGVSQSPSNKVTEKGKDVELRCDPISGHTALYWYRQSLGQGLEFLIYFQGNSAPDKSGLPSDRFSAERTGGSVSTLTIQRTQQEDSAVYLCASSLVGLAARTDTQYFGPGTRLTVL.

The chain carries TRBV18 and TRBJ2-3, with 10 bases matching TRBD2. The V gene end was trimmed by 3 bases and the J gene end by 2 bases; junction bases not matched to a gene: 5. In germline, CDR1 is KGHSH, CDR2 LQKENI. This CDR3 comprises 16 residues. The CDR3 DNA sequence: TGTGCCAGCTCACCTCGACTAGCGGGCTCCACAGATACGCAGTATTTT. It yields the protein CASSPRLAGSTDTQYF.

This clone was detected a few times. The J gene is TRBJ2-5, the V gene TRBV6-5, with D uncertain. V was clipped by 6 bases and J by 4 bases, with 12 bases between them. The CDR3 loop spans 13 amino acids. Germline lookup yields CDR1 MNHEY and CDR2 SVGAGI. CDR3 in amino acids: CASRASFRETQYF. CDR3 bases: TGTGCCAGCAGAGCCAGTTTTCGAGAGACCCAGTACTTC.

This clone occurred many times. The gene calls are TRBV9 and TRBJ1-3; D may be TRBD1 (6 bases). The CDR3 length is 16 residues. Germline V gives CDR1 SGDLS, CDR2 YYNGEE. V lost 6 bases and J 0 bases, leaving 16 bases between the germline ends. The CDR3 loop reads CASNREASHSGNTIYF. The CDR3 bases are TGTGCCAGCAACAGGGAGGCCAGTCACTCTGGAAACACCATATATTTT.

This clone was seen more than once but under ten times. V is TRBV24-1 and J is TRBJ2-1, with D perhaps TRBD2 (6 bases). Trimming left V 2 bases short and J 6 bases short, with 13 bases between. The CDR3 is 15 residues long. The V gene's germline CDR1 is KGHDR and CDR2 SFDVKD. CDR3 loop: CATSDSRLDTNEQFF. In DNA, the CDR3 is TGTGCCACCAGTGATTCCCGACTAGATACCAATGAGCAGTTCTTC.

The CDR3 region has the DNA TGTGCCAGCAGCTCCCGGGACAGGGTCTACGAGCAGTACTTC. This sequence encodes CASSSRDRVYEQYF. This rearrangement joins TRBV11-3 to TRBJ2-7; 9 nucleotides align to TRBD1. Germline CDR1 is SGHNT and CDR2 is YENEEA. With 4 bases clipped from V and 3 bases from J, the junction kept 4 bases outside the gene matches. There are 14 residues in the CDR3.

The CDR3 protein is CASSPWTAYGYTF. In nucleotides, the CDR3 is TGTGCCAGCAGCCCTTGGACAGCCTATGGCTACACCTTC. The chain has TRBV9 and TRBJ1-2; D may be TRBD1 (6 bases). V lost 4 bases and J lost 4, with 11 bases in between. The CDR3 totals 13 residues. Germline CDR1 is SGDLS and CDR2 is YYNGEE.

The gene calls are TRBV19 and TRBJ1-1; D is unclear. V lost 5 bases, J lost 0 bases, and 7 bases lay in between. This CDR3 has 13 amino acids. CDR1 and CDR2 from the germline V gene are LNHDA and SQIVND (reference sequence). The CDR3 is CASSVRLNTEAFF. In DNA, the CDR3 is TGTGCCAGTAGTGTCCGGTTGAACACTGAAGCTTTCTTT.

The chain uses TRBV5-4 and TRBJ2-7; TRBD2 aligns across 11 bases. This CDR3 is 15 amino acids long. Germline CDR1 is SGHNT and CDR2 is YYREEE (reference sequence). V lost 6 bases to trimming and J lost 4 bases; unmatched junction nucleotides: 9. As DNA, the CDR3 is TGTGCCAGCACCGTTGTAACTAGCGGGAGTTACGAGCAGTACTTC. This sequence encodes CASTVVTSGSYEQYF.